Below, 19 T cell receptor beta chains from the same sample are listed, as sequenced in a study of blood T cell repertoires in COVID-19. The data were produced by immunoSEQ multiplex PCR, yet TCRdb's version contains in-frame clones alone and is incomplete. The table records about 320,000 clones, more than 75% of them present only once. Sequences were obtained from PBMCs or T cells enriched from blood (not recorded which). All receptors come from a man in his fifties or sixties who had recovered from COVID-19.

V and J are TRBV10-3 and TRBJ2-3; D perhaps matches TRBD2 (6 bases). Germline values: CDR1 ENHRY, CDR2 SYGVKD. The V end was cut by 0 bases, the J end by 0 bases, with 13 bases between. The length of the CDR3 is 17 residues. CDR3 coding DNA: TGTGCCATCAGTGAGTCAAGGACTATTCCTAGCACAGATACGCAGTATTTT. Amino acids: CAISESRTIPSTDTQYF.

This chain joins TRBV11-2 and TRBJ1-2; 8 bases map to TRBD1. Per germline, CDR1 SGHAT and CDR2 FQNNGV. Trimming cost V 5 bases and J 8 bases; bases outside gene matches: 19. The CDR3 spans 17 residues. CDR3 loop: CASSPLAGQGGKDGYTF. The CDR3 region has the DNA TGTGCCAGCAGCCCATTGGCTGGACAGGGAGGGAAAGACGGCTACACCTTC.

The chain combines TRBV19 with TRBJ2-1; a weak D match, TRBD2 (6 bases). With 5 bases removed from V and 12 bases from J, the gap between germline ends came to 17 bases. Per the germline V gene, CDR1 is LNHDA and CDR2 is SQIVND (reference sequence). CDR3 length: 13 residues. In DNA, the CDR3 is TGTGCCAGTAGTCCCGGGACTTCCTCGACGCAGTTCTTC. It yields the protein CASSPGTSSTQFF.

The CDR3 DNA reads as TGTGCCAGCAGAGGGACCCCGGGACAGGGGGCAGCCGGGGAGCTGTTTTTT. Translating gives CASRGTPGQGAAGELFF. J is TRBJ2-2 and V is TRBV7-6, with 12 bases aligning to TRBD1. Germline V gene data show CDR1 as SGHVS and CDR2 as FNYEAQ. The V and J ends lost 6 bases and 6 bases, in that order; junction bases with no gene match: 11. The CDR3 is 17 amino acids.

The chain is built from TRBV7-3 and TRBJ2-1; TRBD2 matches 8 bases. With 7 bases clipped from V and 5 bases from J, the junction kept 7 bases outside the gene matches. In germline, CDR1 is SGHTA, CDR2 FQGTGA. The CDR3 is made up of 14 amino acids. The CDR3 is CASNPEAGDNEQFF. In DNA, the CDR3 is TGTGCCAGCAACCCCGAAGCGGGGGACAATGAGCAGTTCTTC. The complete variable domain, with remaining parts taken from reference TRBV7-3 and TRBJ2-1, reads GAGVSQTPSNKVTEKGKYVELRCDPISGHTALYWYRQSLGQGPEFLIYFQGTGAADDSGLPNDRFFAVRPEGSVSTLKIQRTERGDSAVYLCASNPEAGDNEQFFGPGTRLTVL.

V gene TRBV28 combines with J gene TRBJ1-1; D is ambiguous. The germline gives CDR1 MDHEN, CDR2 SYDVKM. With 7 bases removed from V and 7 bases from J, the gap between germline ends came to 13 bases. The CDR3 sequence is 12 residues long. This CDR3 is CASIDPVSEAFF. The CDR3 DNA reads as TGTGCCAGCATCGATCCGGTAAGTGAAGCTTTCTTT.

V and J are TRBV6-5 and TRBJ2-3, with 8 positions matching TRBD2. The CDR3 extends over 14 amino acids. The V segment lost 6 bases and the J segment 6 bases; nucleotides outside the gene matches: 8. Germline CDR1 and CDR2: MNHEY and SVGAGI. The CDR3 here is CASSRTSLTDTQYF. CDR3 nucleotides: TGTGCCAGCAGCCGGACTAGCCTCACGGATACGCAGTATTTT.

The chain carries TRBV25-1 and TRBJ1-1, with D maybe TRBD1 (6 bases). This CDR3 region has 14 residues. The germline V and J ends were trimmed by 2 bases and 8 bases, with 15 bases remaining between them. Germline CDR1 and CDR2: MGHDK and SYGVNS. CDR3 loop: CASSEGGWTAEAFF. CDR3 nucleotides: TGTGCCAGCAGTGAAGGGGGATGGACAGCAGAAGCTTTCTTT.

Here the CDR3 DNA reads TGTGCCAGCAGCCTCCTGGACGCGGGCAACAATGAGCAGTTCTTC. Translating it yields CASSLLDAGNNEQFF. The genes are TRBV4-2 and TRBJ2-1, with D maybe TRBD2 (5 bases). The CDR3 is made up of 15 amino acids. Trimming stripped 4 bases from V and 5 bases from J, with 15 bases between. Germline loops: CDR1 LGHNA, CDR2 YNFKEQ.

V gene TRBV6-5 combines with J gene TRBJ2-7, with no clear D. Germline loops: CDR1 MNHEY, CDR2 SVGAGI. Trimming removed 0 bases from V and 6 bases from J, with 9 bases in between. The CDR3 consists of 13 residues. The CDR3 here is CASSYSASLEQYF. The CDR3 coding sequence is TGTGCCAGCAGTTACTCTGCGTCCCTCGAGCAGTACTTC.

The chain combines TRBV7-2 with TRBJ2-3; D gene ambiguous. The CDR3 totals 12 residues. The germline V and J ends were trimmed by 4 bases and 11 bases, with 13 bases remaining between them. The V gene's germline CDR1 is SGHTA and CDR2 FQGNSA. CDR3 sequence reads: CASSSRRVGQYF. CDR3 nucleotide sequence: TGTGCCAGCAGCTCCAGACGGGTCGGGCAGTATTTT.

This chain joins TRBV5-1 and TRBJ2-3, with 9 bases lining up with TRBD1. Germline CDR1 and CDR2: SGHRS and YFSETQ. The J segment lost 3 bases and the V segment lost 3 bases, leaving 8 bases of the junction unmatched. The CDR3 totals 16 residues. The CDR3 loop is CASSWGAGQGTDTQYF. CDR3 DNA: TGCGCCAGCAGCTGGGGGGCGGGACAGGGAACAGATACGCAGTATTTT.

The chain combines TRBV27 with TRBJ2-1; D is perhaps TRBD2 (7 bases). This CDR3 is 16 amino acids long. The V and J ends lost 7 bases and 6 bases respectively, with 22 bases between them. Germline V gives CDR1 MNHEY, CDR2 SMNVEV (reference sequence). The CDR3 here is CASTTRPGGGGNEQFF. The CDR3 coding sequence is TGTGCCAGCACCACCCGCCCGGGGGGCGGGGGCAATGAGCAGTTCTTC.

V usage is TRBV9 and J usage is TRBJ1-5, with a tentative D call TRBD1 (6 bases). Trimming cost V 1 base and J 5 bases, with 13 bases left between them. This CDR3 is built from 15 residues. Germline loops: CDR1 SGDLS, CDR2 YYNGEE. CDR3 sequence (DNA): TGTGCCAGCAGCGTATCAGGGGAAGTCTATCAGCCCCAGCATTTT. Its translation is CASSVSGEVYQPQHF.

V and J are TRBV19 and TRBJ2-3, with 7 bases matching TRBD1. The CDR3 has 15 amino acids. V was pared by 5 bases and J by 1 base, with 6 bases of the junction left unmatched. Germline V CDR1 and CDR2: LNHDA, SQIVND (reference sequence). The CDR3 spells CASSPTGQRTDTQYF. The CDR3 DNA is TGTGCCAGTAGTCCCACGGGACAGCGCACAGATACGCAGTATTTT.

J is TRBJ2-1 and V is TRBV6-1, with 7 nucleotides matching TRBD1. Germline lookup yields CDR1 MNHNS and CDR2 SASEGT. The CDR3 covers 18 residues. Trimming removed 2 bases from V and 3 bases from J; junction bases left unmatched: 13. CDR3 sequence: CASSESKNGDRNYNEQFF. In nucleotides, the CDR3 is TGTGCCAGCAGTGAATCAAAGAATGGGGACAGAAACTACAATGAGCAGTTCTTC.

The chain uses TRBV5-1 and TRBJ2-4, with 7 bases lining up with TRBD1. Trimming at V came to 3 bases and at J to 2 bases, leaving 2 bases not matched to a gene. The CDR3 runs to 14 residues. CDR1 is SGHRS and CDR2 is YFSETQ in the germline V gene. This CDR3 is CASSSGQTKNIQYF. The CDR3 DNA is TGCGCCAGCAGCTCGGGACAGACCAAAAACATTCAGTACTTC. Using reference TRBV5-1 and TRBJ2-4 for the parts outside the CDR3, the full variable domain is KAGVTQTPRYLIKTRGQQVTLSCSPISGHRSVSWYQQTPGQGLQFLFEYFSETQRNKGNFPGRFSGRQFSNSRSEMNVSTLELGDSALYLCASSSGQTKNIQYFGAGTRLSVL.

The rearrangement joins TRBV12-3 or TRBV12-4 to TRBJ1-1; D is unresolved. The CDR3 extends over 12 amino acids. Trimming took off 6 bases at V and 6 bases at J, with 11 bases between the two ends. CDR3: CASSPIQPEAFF. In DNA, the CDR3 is TGTGCCAGCAGCCCTATACAGCCTGAAGCTTTCTTT.

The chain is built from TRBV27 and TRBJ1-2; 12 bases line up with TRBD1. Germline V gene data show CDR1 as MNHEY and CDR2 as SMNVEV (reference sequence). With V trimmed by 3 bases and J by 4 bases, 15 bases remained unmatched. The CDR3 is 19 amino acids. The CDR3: CASSFIAGTGGFPTYGYTF. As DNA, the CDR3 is TGTGCCAGCAGTTTCATAGCGGGGACAGGGGGCTTTCCTACCTATGGCTACACCTTC.